A selection of T cell receptor beta chains follows, all from one sample in a study of blood T cell repertoires in COVID-19. The data were produced by immunoSEQ multiplex PCR, yet TCRdb's version contains in-frame clones alone and is incomplete. Of around 70,000 clones listed, 82% are singletons. Input material: peripheral blood. Receptors originate from a man aged 55 to 70 with acute or convalescent COVID-19. Both conserved end residues are part of each CDR3.

V	J	CDR3
TRBV7-9	TRBJ2-1	CASSLEGVYNEQFF
TRBV4-3	TRBJ2-1	CASSLLSGTGSYEQFF
TRBV3-1/TRBV3-2	TRBJ2-5	CASSRGGLETQYF
TRBV30	TRBJ2-2	CAWSPGITGELFF
TRBV6-4	TRBJ1-5	CASSDLTGGRNQPQHF
TRBV7-6	TRBJ2-7	CASSPMGTVSSYEQYF
TRBV7-2	TRBJ1-4	CASSFRTGSEKLFF
TRBV5-1	TRBJ2-1	CASSLVREGGYNNEQFF
TRBV30	TRBJ2-3	CAWSLLSGGGTDTQYF
TRBV7-8	TRBJ2-5	CASSGGRVVETQYF
TRBV5-4	TRBJ1-2	CASTYTGENGYTF
TRBV6-2/TRBV6-3	TRBJ2-2	CASSRAGTVTGELFF
TRBV9	TRBJ1-1	CASSPRQGGTEAFF
TRBV7-9	TRBJ2-2	CASSLASGNTGELFF
TRBV7-2	TRBJ2-1	CASSLSPGSYNEQFF
TRBV7-2	TRBJ1-1	CASSLGRGEAFF
TRBV3-1/TRBV3-2	TRBJ1-5	CASSLGQGNQPQHF
TRBV7-6	TRBJ2-2	CASSLNRGGLTGELFF
TRBV7-9	TRBJ1-1	CASGPIMGLNTEAFF
TRBV6-2/TRBV6-3	TRBJ1-5	CASSFGGSNQPQHF
TRBV19	TRBJ2-2	CASSIGARELFF
TRBV6-2/TRBV6-3	TRBJ1-2	CASSIPSGQFFYGYTF
TRBV11-3	TRBJ2-3	CASSLGGGGADTQYF
TRBV3-1/TRBV3-2	TRBJ2-3	CASSPAPFPTDTQYF
TRBV6-5	TRBJ2-7	CASRSGTASSYEQYF